Listed below are T cell receptor beta chains from one sample, sequenced in a study of blood T cell repertoires in COVID-19. This table comes from immunoSEQ multiplex PCR, and its TCRdb copy is limited to in-frame clones, with some not included. Here the sample spans under 200,000 clones, about 90% being singletons. Sequenced sample: peripheral blood. These receptors came from a man aged 35 to 55 with active or convalescent COVID-19. Both conserved end residues are part of each CDR3. Fields, in order: V gene, J gene, clone size, D gene, CDR3 protein, CDR3 DNA. The D gene is left open where the match is weak. Clone size is shown for a subset of rows, as once, few, many or a class of expanded clone.

TRBV14	TRBJ1-2	once	TRBD1	CASSQETGGADGYTF	TGTGCCAGCAGCCAAGAGACAGGGGGCGCAGATGGCTACACCTTC
TRBV27	TRBJ1-4	.	TRBD1	CASNPSGTGGGEKLFF	TGTGCCAGCAACCCCTCCGGGACAGGGGGGGGCGAAAAACTGTTTTTT
TRBV6-2/TRBV6-3	TRBJ2-5	.	TRBD2	CASSTTIGGLAGTQETQYF	TGTGCCAGCAGTACTACCATCGGGGGACTAGCGGGGACCCAAGAGACCCAGTACTTC
TRBV28	TRBJ1-6	.	.	CASSSVDRGNSPLHF	TGTGCCAGCAGTTCTGTTGACAGAGGAAATTCACCCCTCCACTTT
TRBV30	TRBJ1-2	.	.	CAWSGNGGEGYTF	TGTGCCTGGAGTGGGAACGGAGGGGAAGGCTACACCTTC
TRBV27	TRBJ1-3	.	.	CASSQGRVEGVSGNTIYF	TGTGCCAGCAGCCAAGGCAGGGTGGAAGGGGTCTCTGGAAACACCATATATTTT
TRBV29-1	TRBJ1-1	.	.	CSVGGPGGWRTEAFF	TGCAGCGTTGGGGGCCCCGGGGGTTGGAGGACTGAAGCTTTCTTT
TRBV5-3	TRBJ2-7	once	TRBD1	CARSPVNGTVYEQYF	TGTGCCAGAAGCCCGGTTAACGGGACAGTCTACGAGCAGTACTTC
TRBV28	TRBJ1-2	.	.	CASNRWGGNYGYTF	TGTGCCAGCAACCGCTGGGGGGGTAACTATGGCTACACCTTC
TRBV29-1	TRBJ1-1	.	.	CSVQGAGNTEAFF	TGCAGCGTTCAAGGGGCCGGGAACACTGAAGCTTTCTTT
TRBV7-9	TRBJ2-7	.	TRBD2	CASSPRTSGPSYEQYF	TGTGCCAGCAGCCCGAGGACTAGCGGGCCTTCCTACGAGCAGTACTTC
TRBV5-1	TRBJ1-2	.	.	CASSLEAGRVYGYTF	TGCGCCAGCAGCTTGGAAGCGGGTAGGGTCTATGGCTACACCTTC
TRBV4-2	TRBJ2-2	few	.	CASSQVWGENTGELFF	TGTGCCAGCAGCCAAGTATGGGGGGAGAACACCGGGGAGCTGTTTTTT
TRBV18	TRBJ1-3	.	.	CASSVRGGSGNTIYF	TGTGCCAGCTCAGTTCGAGGGGGCTCTGGAAACACCATATATTTT
TRBV7-9	TRBJ1-2	.	.	CASSLFSQPGVGYTF	TGTGCCAGCAGCTTATTCTCTCAGCCGGGGGTTGGCTACACCTTC
TRBV9	TRBJ1-6	.	TRBD1	CASSPTGGLSPLHF	TGTGCCAGCAGCCCGACAGGGGGTCTCTCACCCCTCCACTTT
TRBV7-3	TRBJ2-5	.	TRBD1	CASSLTGQGFGTQYF	TGTGCCAGCAGCTTAACGGGACAGGGATTTGGGACCCAGTACTTC
TRBV4-1	TRBJ2-3	few	.	CASSQEDGSADTQYF	TGCGCCAGCAGCCAGGAAGACGGGTCCGCAGATACGCAGTATTTT
TRBV7-9	TRBJ1-1	.	.	CASSLGGGTEAFF	TGTGCCAGCAGCTTAGGCGGGGGCACTGAAGCTTTCTTT
TRBV13	TRBJ2-7	.	TRBD1	CASSFRRDSYYEQYF	TGTGCCAGCAGCTTTCGCCGGGACAGTTACTACGAGCAGTACTTC
TRBV19	TRBJ1-6	.	.	CASSAGTLGGNSPLHF	TGTGCCAGTAGCGCCGGGACTCTTGGGGGTAATTCACCCCTCCACTTT
TRBV4-3	TRBJ1-5	.	TRBD1	CASSQDSSWDRINQPQHF	TGCGCCAGCAGCCAAGATAGTTCTTGGGACAGGATCAATCAGCCCCAGCATTTT
TRBV5-1	TRBJ1-1	.	.	CASRVASSNTEAFF	TGCGCCAGCAGGGTCGCGTCCTCGAACACTGAAGCTTTCTTT
TRBV2	TRBJ1-5	few	TRBD1	CASSPDRVGQPQHF	TGTGCCAGCAGCCCGGACAGGGTAGGCCAGCCCCAGCATTTT
TRBV6-1	TRBJ1-5	.	TRBD1	CASSEQGQGGNQPQHF	TGTGCCAGCAGTGAACAGGGACAGGGCGGCAATCAGCCCCAGCATTTT
TRBV5-6	TRBJ2-5	once	.	CASSLQETQYF	TGTGCCAGCAGCTTGCAGGAGACCCAGTACTTC
TRBV20-1	TRBJ2-5	once	TRBD2	CSASRAGGLETQYF	TGCAGTGCTAGTAGAGCGGGGGGCCTAGAGACCCAGTACTTC
TRBV4-2	TRBJ1-1	once	.	CASSQSVTRNTEAFF	TGTGCCAGCAGCCAAAGTGTCACCAGGAACACTGAAGCTTTCTTT
TRBV20-1	TRBJ2-5	.	TRBD2	CSASLAGLQVGTQYF	TGCAGTGCTAGTCTAGCGGGGCTTCAAGTGGGGACCCAGTACTTC
TRBV6-5	TRBJ2-7	.	.	CASSQTRRSYEQYF	TGTGCCAGCAGTCAGACTAGGCGAAGCTACGAGCAGTACTTC
TRBV5-1	TRBJ1-5	.	.	CASSLRGDDQPQHF	TGCGCCAGCAGCTTGCGGGGAGACGATCAGCCCCAGCATTTT
TRBV6-2/TRBV6-3	TRBJ1-4	once	.	CASSYFRGDRGLFF	TGTGCCAGCAGTTACTTTCGCGGGGACCGCGGACTGTTTTTT
TRBV25-1	TRBJ1-2	medium-sized	.	CASSNNPEAHGYTF	TGTGCCAGCAGTAATAACCCCGAGGCGCACGGCTACACCTTC
TRBV5-1	TRBJ2-7	.	TRBD2	CASSLEWGGYEQYF	TGCGCCAGCAGCTTGGAATGGGGGGGCTACGAGCAGTACTTC
TRBV15	TRBJ1-2	once	TRBD1	CATSRDTGDYGYTF	TGTGCCACCAGCAGAGATACAGGGGACTATGGCTACACCTTC
TRBV5-4	TRBJ2-5	.	TRBD1	CASSFDRAAETQYF	TGTGCCAGCAGCTTTGACAGGGCCGCCGAGACCCAGTACTTC
TRBV10-3	TRBJ2-3	.	TRBD1	CAISESQTGGEDTQYF	TGTGCCATCAGTGAAAGCCAGACAGGGGGTGAGGATACGCAGTATTTT
TRBV10-3	TRBJ1-2	.	.	CAISESGGLGYTF	TGTGCCATCAGTGAGTCCGGGGGGCTGGGCTACACCTTC
TRBV19	TRBJ1-6	few	.	CASSSSLEPLHF	TGTGCCAGTAGTAGCTCGCTAGAGCCCCTCCACTTT
TRBV7-9	TRBJ2-7	.	.	CASSLAGGLEQYF	TGTGCCAGCAGCTTAGCCGGGGGGCTGGAGCAGTACTTC
TRBV7-2	TRBJ1-1	.	TRBD1	CASSFRTGGSTEAFF	TGTGCCAGCAGCTTCAGGACAGGGGGATCCACTGAAGCTTTCTTT
TRBV7-3	TRBJ2-1	once	TRBD2	CASSSRGGHYNEQFF	TGTGCCAGCAGCTCGCGGGGGGGCCACTACAATGAGCAGTTCTTC
TRBV30	TRBJ1-1	.	.	CAWSVAQVGTEAFF	TGTGCCTGGAGTGTAGCCCAGGTGGGCACTGAAGCTTTCTTT
TRBV5-1	TRBJ1-2	.	.	CASSLQSMTGYGYTF	TGCGCCAGCAGCCTACAAAGTATGACAGGCTATGGCTACACCTTC
TRBV20-1	TRBJ1-5	.	TRBD1	CSASAPRQGTSQPQHF	TGCAGTGCTAGTGCCCCTCGACAGGGGACGAGTCAGCCCCAGCATTTT
TRBV10-2	TRBJ2-5	once	TRBD2	CASTGLAGGRETQYF	TGCGCCAGCACCGGACTAGCGGGGGGGCGTGAGACCCAGTACTTC
TRBV6-1	TRBJ2-1	.	TRBD1	CASSDWTGGKYNEQFF	TGTGCCAGCAGTGACTGGACAGGGGGCAAGTACAATGAGCAGTTCTTC
TRBV3-1/TRBV3-2	TRBJ1-4	once	TRBD1	CASSRKGTGMGKLFF	TGTGCCAGCAGCCGGAAGGGGACAGGGATGGGAAAACTGTTTTTT
TRBV10-3	TRBJ1-1	.	TRBD1	CAISVGTGGAGNTEAFF	TGTGCCATCAGTGTCGGGACAGGGGGCGCGGGGAACACTGAAGCTTTCTTT